The T cell receptor (beta chain) under discussion was sequenced for a study of vaccination and CD4 T cells after COVID-19. Oncomine TCR Beta short-read sequencing was applied to DNA from cultured CD4+ T cells. TCRdb reprocessed the PCR reads via MiXCR and lists one record per CDR3 protein. The sample contains about 15,000 distinct CDR3 sequences, 20% to 25% of which appear only once. Documented treatment: approximately nine-day PBMC culture with coronavirus spike peptide pools or control peptides (ViraFEST assay). Worth noting for this clonotype: The antigen remains unidentified.

The V and J ends lost 0 bases and 3 bases, in that order; junction bases with no gene match: 0. Germline assignment: CDR1 SGHRS and CDR2 YFSETQ. This CDR3 has 14 amino acids. Sequencing was performed on CD4+ T cells from blood, cultured in vitro, taken before SARS-CoV-2 vaccination. The source of this sequence is a human donor who received a COVID-19 vaccine. The chain joins TRBV5-1 to TRBJ1-3; 7 nucleotides align to TRBD1. The CDR3, as DNA: TGCGCCAGCAGCTTGGACAGGGGTGGAAACACCATATATTTT. This codes for CASSLDRGGNTIYF.